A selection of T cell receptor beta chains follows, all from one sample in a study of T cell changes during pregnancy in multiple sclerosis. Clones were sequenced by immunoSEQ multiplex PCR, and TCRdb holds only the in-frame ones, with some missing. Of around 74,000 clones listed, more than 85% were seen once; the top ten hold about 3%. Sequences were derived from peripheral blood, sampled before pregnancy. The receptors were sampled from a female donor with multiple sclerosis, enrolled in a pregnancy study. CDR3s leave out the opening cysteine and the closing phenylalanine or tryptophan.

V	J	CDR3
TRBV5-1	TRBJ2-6	ASRGGAMSGANVLT
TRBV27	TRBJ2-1	ASSFVQGPRGEQF
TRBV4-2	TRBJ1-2	ASSPRDRTYDGYT
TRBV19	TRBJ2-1	ASSIVYRTSGRHNEQF
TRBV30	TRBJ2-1	AWNKALTSENYNEQF
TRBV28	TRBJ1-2	ASRVDREPLNDYGYT
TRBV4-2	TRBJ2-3	ASSQDRLGGEADTQY
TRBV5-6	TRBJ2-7	ASSDGQTYEQY
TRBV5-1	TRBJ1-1	ASSGTLTRDRGSGTEAF
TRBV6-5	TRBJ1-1	ASSTQQMNTEAF
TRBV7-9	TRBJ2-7	ASSQGLAGEGEQY
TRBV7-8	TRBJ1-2	ASSLVGGGGYGYT
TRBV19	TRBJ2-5	ASSLVAGGLETQY
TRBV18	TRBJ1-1	ASSPVDSNTEAF
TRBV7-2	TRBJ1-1	ASSWGTGTTEAF
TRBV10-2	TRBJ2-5	ATFSGGAAETQY
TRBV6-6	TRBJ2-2	ASSYSGQGSTGELF
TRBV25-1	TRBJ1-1	ASSDQLGQTNTEAF
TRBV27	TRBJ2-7	ASSFRWTSRYEQY
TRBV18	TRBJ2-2	ASSPEREGGELF
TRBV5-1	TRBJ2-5	ASSLALAGVGQETQY
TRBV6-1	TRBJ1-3	ASSLNRVSGNTIY
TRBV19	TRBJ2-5	ASSRWTGTPETQY
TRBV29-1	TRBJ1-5	SVGTGNSNQPQH
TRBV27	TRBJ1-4	ASLGADNEKLF
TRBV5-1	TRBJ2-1	ASTPVGGSYNEQF